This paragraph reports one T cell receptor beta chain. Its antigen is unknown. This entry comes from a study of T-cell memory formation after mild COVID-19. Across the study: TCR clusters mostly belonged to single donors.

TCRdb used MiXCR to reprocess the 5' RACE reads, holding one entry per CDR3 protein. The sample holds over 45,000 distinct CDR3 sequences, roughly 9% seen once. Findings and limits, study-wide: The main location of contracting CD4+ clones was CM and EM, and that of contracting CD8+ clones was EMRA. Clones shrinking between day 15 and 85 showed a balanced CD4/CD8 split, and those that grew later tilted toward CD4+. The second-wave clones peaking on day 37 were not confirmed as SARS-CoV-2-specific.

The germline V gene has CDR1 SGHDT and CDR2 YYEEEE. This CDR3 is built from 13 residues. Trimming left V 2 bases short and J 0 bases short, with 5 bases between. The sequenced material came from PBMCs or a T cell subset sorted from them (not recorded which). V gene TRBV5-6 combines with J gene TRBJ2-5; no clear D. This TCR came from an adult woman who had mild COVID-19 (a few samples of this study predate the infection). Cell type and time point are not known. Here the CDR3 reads CASSLRYQETQYF. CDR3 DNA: TGTGCCAGCAGCTTAAGATACCAAGAGACCCAGTACTTC.